This entry features one TCR beta chain sequence. The same CDR3 arises from other DNA sequences in this sample as well. The PCR made use of 60 Vbeta and 13 Jbeta primers. Sequencing used immunoSEQ multiplex PCR; TCRdb keeps in-frame clones, though not all of them. The data hold about 130,000 clones, with around three quarters observed a single time. This sample is drawn from a study of cytomegalovirus exposure and HLA in healthy donors. Donors were nominally healthy when sampled, though unrecorded immune exposures were likely. The V and J ends lost 2 bases and 8 bases respectively, with 10 bases between them. This CDR3 has 13 amino acids. CDR1 and CDR2 (germline): GTSNPN, SVGIG (reference sequence).

This receptor was taken from a man aged 40-49 years in good health and CMV-seronegative. The chain links TRBV30 to TRBJ1-6; no clear D gene. Input material: PBMCs. The DNA of the CDR3 is TGTGCCTGGAGTCCAGGTTATGATTCACCCCTCCACTTT. It codes for CAWSPGYDSPLHF.